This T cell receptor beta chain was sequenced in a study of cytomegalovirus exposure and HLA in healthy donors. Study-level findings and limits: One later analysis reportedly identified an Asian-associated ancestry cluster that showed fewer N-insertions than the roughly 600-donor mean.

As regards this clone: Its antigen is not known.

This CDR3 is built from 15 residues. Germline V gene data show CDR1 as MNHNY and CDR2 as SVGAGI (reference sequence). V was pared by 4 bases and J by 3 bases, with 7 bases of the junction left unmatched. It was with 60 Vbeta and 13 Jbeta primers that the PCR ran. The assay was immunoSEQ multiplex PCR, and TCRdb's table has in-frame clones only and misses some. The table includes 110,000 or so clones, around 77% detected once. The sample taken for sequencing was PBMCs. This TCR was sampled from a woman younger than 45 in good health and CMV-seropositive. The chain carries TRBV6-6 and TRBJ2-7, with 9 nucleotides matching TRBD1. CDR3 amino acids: CASSSQGAPDYEQYF. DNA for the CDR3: TGTGCCAGCAGTTCACAGGGGGCACCGGACTACGAGCAGTACTTC.